The sequence of this TCR beta chain was determined in a study of blood T cells in healthy people across ages. Study context: Per two T cells, template switching captured roughly one barcoded beta molecule.

The CDR3 spans 16 residues. From germline, CDR1 is SGHDT and CDR2 YYEEEE. J lost 1 base, V lost 3 bases, and 9 bases had no gene match. A J-beta primer mix and a sample-barcoded 5' primer were used in a second PCR of about 7 to 12 cycles. A template-switch adaptor containing 12 random nucleotides labeled each cDNA molecule. Sequencing recovered at least 3 million CDR3-containing paired-end reads from each sample. TCRdb used MiXCR to reprocess the 5' RACE reads, holding one entry per CDR3 protein. The data hold some 700,000 distinct CDR3 sequences, with around 40% observed a single time. Sequences were obtained from blood. The chain uses TRBV5-6 and TRBJ1-2; TRBD1 aligns across 7 bases. The TCR originated in a woman aged 55 to 70 in good health. CDR3 loop: CASSSGQLIFNYGYTF. As DNA, the CDR3 is TGTGCCAGCAGCTCGGGACAGCTCATTTTTAACTATGGCTACACCTTC.